Shown below are 17 T cell receptor beta chains from a single sample sequenced in a study of blood T cell repertoires in COVID-19. Some clones are missing from TCRdb's copy, which holds only in-frame ones; the method was immunoSEQ multiplex PCR. The table lists around 160,000 clones, 70% to 90% of them singletons. The sample comprised peripheral blood. These receptors came from a woman aged 55-70 years with COVID-19, enrolled during active disease.

The sample holds one count of this clone. This CDR3 is CASSHLGRDYGYTF. For the CDR3, the DNA is TGTGCCAGCAGCCATTTAGGGAGAGACTATGGCTACACCTTC. The chain links TRBV3-1 (or the pseudogene TRBV3-2) to TRBJ1-2; D call uncertain. From germline, CDR1 is LGHDT and CDR2 YNNKEL (reference sequence). V lost 3 bases, J lost 3 bases, and 11 bases lay in between. This CDR3 is built from 14 residues.

This chain joins TRBV14 and TRBJ2-7, with TRBD1 identical over 7 bases. Germline V gives CDR1 SGHDN, CDR2 FVKESK. The CDR3 length is 15 residues. V dropped 4 bases and J dropped 2; count of bases not matched to a gene: 8. The CDR3 sequence is CASSPLDRAAYEQYF. The CDR3 region has the DNA TGTGCCAGCAGCCCGCTTGACAGGGCCGCCTACGAGCAGTACTTC.

This chain links TRBV11-2 with TRBJ2-3; D not resolved. The CDR3 sequence is 12 residues long. The ends were cut back, 6 bases at V and 2 bases at J, with 6 bases in the middle. The germline V gene has CDR1 SGHAT and CDR2 FQNNGV. The CDR3 region is CASSLITDTQYF. The CDR3 bases are TGTGCCAGCAGTCTAATCACAGATACGCAGTATTTT.

The genes are TRBV5-1 and TRBJ1-4; D possibly corresponds to TRBD1 (5 bases). V was pared by 0 bases and J by 4 bases, with 10 bases between. Germline CDR1 reads SGHRS; CDR2 reads YFSETQ. This CDR3 has 15 amino acids. Here the CDR3 reads CASSLGLQVNEKLFF. The CDR3 DNA reads TGCGCCAGCAGCTTGGGCCTACAGGTTAATGAAAAACTGTTTTTT.

The chain links TRBV27 to TRBJ2-7; 7 bases are a match to TRBD1. CDR3 length equals 14 residues. The germline V gene has CDR1 MNHEY and CDR2 SMNVEV (reference sequence). After removal of 0 bases from V and 2 bases from J, the junction contained 1 base not matched to a gene. Here the CDR3 reads CASSLSDRAYEQYF. For the CDR3, the DNA is TGTGCCAGCAGTTTATCCGACAGGGCCTACGAGCAGTACTTC.

The chain combines TRBV3-1 (or the pseudogene TRBV3-2) with TRBJ2-6, with a possible D match to TRBD2 (6 bases). Germline CDR1 is LGHDT and CDR2 is YNNKEL (reference sequence). The CDR3 length is 18 residues. DNA for the CDR3: TGTGTCCTGAATGGTGCGGGATACGGGCCGGGTGGGGCCAACGTCCTGACTTTC. Protein: CVLNGAGYGPGGANVLTF.

This sequence joins TRBV2 and TRBJ2-7; the D gene is possibly TRBD1 (6 bases). CDR3 size: 14 residues. Germline lookup yields CDR1 SNHLY and CDR2 FYNNEI. V shed 9 bases and J shed 6 bases, with 21 bases lying between them. CDR3 region: CASLPGTNVGEQYF. The CDR3 DNA reads TGTGCCAGTCTACCCGGGACAAATGTAGGCGAGCAGTACTTC.

This chain joins TRBV9 and TRBJ1-5, with a possible D match to TRBD1 (5 bases). The germline V gene encodes CDR1 SGDLS and CDR2 YYNGEE. The V end lost 4 bases, the J end lost 0 bases, and 11 bases lay between the germline ends. This CDR3 contains 15 residues. The DNA of the CDR3 is TGTGCCAGCAGCTTCGACAGCCATAGCAATCAGCCCCAGCATTTT. Amino acid sequence: CASSFDSHSNQPQHF.

This sequence joins TRBV24-1 and TRBJ1-1, with D maybe TRBD1 (5 bases). Per germline, CDR1 KGHDR and CDR2 SFDVKD. Trimming shortened V by 2 bases and J by 5 bases, and 8 bases separated the two germline ends. This CDR3 has 13 amino acids. CDR3 DNA: TGTGCCACCAGTGATTCGACAGCAACTGAAGCTTTCTTT. It encodes CATSDSTATEAFF.

As for this clone: A read error may account for a junction end that differs from germline. The V and J genes are TRBV7-7 and TRBJ2-2, with D possibly TRBD1 on 6 matching bases. This CDR3 region has 16 residues. Germline assignment: CDR1 SSHAT and CDR2 FNYEAQ (reference sequence). DNA for the CDR3: TGTGCTAGCAGCTTTTATCCAGGGGCGAACACCGGGGAGCTGTTTTTT. Its protein product is CASSFYPGANTGELFF.

This chain uses TRBV5-1 with TRBJ1-1; unclear D gene. This CDR3 is built from 13 residues. The V and J ends lost 5 bases and 0 bases respectively, with 8 bases between them. Germline values: CDR1 SGHRS, CDR2 YFSETQ. CDR3 loop: CASRVRMNTEAFF. The CDR3 DNA is TGCGCCAGCAGAGTCAGGATGAACACTGAAGCTTTCTTT.

V and J are TRBV5-1 and TRBJ1-2; 8 bases align to TRBD1. The V and J ends lost 4 bases and 5 bases, in that order; junction bases with no gene match: 16. The CDR3 runs to 17 residues. Germline V gene lookup returns CDR1 SGHRS and CDR2 YFSETQ. The CDR3 DNA reads TGCGCCAGCAGCCCCCCTCACCTTGGACAGGGTGGTTATGGCTACACCTTC. The encoded protein is CASSPPHLGQGGYGYTF. Drawing the rest from reference TRBV5-1 and TRBJ1-2, the complete variable domain is KAGVTQTPRYLIKTRGQQVTLSCSPISGHRSVSWYQQTPGQGLQFLFEYFSETQRNKGNFPGRFSGRQFSNSRSEMNVSTLELGDSALYLCASSPPHLGQGGYGYTFGSGTRLTVV.

This sequence joins TRBV7-3 and TRBJ2-2; D is perhaps TRBD1 (5 bases). Per germline, CDR1 SGHTA and CDR2 FQGTGA. The CDR3 is made up of 13 amino acids. Trimming took 7 bases from V and 7 from J, leaving 13 bases between them. CDR3 DNA sequence: TGTGCCAGCAAGGACATTCTGAGCGGGGAGCTGTTTTTT. It specifies CASKDILSGELFF.

The CDR3: CAWSPVQETQYF. The CDR3 coding sequence is TGTGCCTGGAGCCCCGTCCAAGAGACCCAGTACTTC. This chain connects TRBV30 to TRBJ2-5; no clear D. V was trimmed by 3 bases and J by 1 base, leaving 6 bases between them. Germline CDR1 is GTSNPN and CDR2 is SVGIG (reference sequence). This CDR3 is built from 12 residues.

The chain uses TRBV9 and TRBJ2-2; 10 bases agree with TRBD1. The CDR3 extends over 15 amino acids. Germline V lookup: CDR1 SGDLS, CDR2 YYNGEE. After removal of 0 bases from V and 7 bases from J, the junction contained 3 bases not matched to a gene. CDR3 sequence (DNA): TGTGCCAGCAGCGTAGAGCGGACAGGGGGCGGGGAGCTGTTTTTT. Its protein is CASSVERTGGGELFF.

J is TRBJ1-2 and V is TRBV29-1, with D perhaps TRBD1 (6 bases). There are 12 residues in the CDR3. The V end lost 7 bases, the J end lost 4 bases, and 13 bases lay between the germline ends. CDR1 SQVTM and CDR2 ANQGSEA come from the germline V gene. The CDR3 DNA reads TGCAGCGCCGCAGGGGTAGGCTATGGCTACACCTTC. Amino acid sequence: CSAAGVGYGYTF.

The chain couples TRBV28 to TRBJ2-7; D may be TRBD2 (7 bases). The CDR3 runs 16 residues. The germline gives CDR1 MDHEN, CDR2 SYDVKM. The V gene lost 5 bases and the J gene lost 5 bases, with 22 bases spanning the gap. The CDR3 nucleotides read TGTGCCAGCAGTCCCCATCGAGGGGGGGGAACGGACGAGCAGTACTTC. It specifies CASSPHRGGGTDEQYF.